These 7 T cell receptor beta chains came from one sample sequenced in a study of prognosis after radiotherapy for stage I lung cancer. By two-round multiplex PCR, the TCR beta CDR3 was amplified from genomic DNA. Individual primers that were specific to each TRBV and TRBJ gene served in first-round PCR. TCRdb reanalysed the multiplex PCR reads using MiXCR and keeps one entry per CDR3 protein. The repertoire holds about 13,000 distinct CDR3 sequences, with 43% as singletons. The sequencing used PBMCs, collected before or after stereotactic body radiation therapy (not recorded which). These receptors originate from a donor at least 50 years old with non-small cell lung cancer.

Ten or more counts support this clonotype. J is TRBJ2-3 and V is TRBV18, with 9 bases identical to TRBD2. The CDR3 has 17 residues. Unmatched junction bases numbered 6, after V lost 0 bases and J lost 2 bases. Per the germline V gene, CDR1 is KGHSH and CDR2 is LQKENI. As DNA, the CDR3 is TGTGCCAGCTCACCACCTAGGGCTAGCGGGGCCACAGATACGCAGTATTTT. Residues: CASSPPRASGATDTQYF.

This clonotype was counted ten times or more. The chain couples TRBV6-2 or TRBV6-3 to TRBJ2-3; D unresolved. The CDR3 consists of 16 residues. Deletions cut 6 bases from V and 0 bases from J, with 16 bases between. The V gene's germline CDR1 is MNHEY and CDR2 SVGEGT. The CDR3 region is CASRTLQSGSTDTQYF. CDR3 coding DNA: TGTGCCAGCAGAACCTTACAGTCGGGTAGCACAGATACGCAGTATTTT.

This clonotype came up many times. The rearrangement joins TRBV12-3 or TRBV12-4 to TRBJ2-3; D unresolved. The CDR3 is 13 amino acids. Trimming took 2 bases from V and 1 from J, leaving 4 bases between them. CDR3 region: CASSLSGTDTQYF. In nucleotides, the CDR3 is TGTGCCAGCAGTTTATCAGGCACAGATACGCAGTATTTT.

At least ten counts were recorded for this clonotype. The chain employs TRBV29-1 and TRBJ2-5, with D possibly matching TRBD2 (5 bases). Trimming took 7 bases from V and 2 from J, leaving 5 bases between them. The CDR3 extends over 10 amino acids. CDR1 and CDR2 (germline): SQVTM, ANQGSEA. DNA for the CDR3: TGCAGCGCGGGGCAAGAGACCCAGTACTTC. It encodes CSAGQETQYF.

This clonotype was recorded at least ten times. V and J are TRBV20-1 and TRBJ2-5; D perhaps matches TRBD1 (8 bases). The CDR3 extends over 14 amino acids. V shed 4 bases and J shed 5 bases, with 17 bases lying between them. Germline V gene data show CDR1 as DFQATT and CDR2 as SNEGSKA (reference sequence). DNA for the CDR3: TGCAGTGCTATGGACAGGGTGGGGGGGGAGACCCAGTACTTC. It translates to CSAMDRVGGETQYF.

This clonotype showed up many times. The chain carries TRBV10-2 and TRBJ1-2, with 7 bases that match TRBD1. CDR1 and CDR2 from the germline V gene are WSHSY and SAAADI. Losses at the gene ends were 6 bases for V and 4 bases for J; bases not matched to a gene: 2. The CDR3 contains 12 residues. CDR3 coding DNA: TGCGCCAGCAGCCGGGACAGCTATGGCTACACCTTC. It yields the protein CASSRDSYGYTF.

In its sample, this clonotype was seen many times. The chain uses TRBV7-2 and TRBJ1-3; TRBD1 is a possible D gene (6 bases). Per the germline V gene, CDR1 is SGHTA and CDR2 is FQGNSA. The CDR3 covers 16 residues. Trimming removed 3 bases at V and 0 bases at J, with 12 bases between. The CDR3 DNA reads TGTGCCAGCAGCTTCGCCGGGGGCAGCTCTGGAAACACCATATATTTT. Its translation is CASSFAGGSSGNTIYF.